This T cell receptor beta chain originates from a study of T cell changes during pregnancy in multiple sclerosis. The assay was immunoSEQ multiplex PCR, and TCRdb's table has in-frame clones only and misses some. The sample lists about 44,000 clones; 80% to 95% were seen once. The CDR3 is 13 amino acids. After removal of 5 bases from V and 1 base from J, the junction contained 0 bases not matched to a gene. The germline gives CDR1 SGHRS, CDR2 YFSETQ. The gene calls are TRBV5-1 and TRBJ2-7; TRBD2 aligns across 10 bases. The sequence derives from a female donor with multiple sclerosis, enrolled in a pregnancy study. Here the sequenced sample was CD4+ T cells from peripheral blood mononuclear cells, taken in the first trimester of pregnancy. The CDR3 DNA is TGCGCCAGCAGACTAGCGGGATCCTACGAGCAGTACTTC. Protein product: CASRLAGSYEQYF.